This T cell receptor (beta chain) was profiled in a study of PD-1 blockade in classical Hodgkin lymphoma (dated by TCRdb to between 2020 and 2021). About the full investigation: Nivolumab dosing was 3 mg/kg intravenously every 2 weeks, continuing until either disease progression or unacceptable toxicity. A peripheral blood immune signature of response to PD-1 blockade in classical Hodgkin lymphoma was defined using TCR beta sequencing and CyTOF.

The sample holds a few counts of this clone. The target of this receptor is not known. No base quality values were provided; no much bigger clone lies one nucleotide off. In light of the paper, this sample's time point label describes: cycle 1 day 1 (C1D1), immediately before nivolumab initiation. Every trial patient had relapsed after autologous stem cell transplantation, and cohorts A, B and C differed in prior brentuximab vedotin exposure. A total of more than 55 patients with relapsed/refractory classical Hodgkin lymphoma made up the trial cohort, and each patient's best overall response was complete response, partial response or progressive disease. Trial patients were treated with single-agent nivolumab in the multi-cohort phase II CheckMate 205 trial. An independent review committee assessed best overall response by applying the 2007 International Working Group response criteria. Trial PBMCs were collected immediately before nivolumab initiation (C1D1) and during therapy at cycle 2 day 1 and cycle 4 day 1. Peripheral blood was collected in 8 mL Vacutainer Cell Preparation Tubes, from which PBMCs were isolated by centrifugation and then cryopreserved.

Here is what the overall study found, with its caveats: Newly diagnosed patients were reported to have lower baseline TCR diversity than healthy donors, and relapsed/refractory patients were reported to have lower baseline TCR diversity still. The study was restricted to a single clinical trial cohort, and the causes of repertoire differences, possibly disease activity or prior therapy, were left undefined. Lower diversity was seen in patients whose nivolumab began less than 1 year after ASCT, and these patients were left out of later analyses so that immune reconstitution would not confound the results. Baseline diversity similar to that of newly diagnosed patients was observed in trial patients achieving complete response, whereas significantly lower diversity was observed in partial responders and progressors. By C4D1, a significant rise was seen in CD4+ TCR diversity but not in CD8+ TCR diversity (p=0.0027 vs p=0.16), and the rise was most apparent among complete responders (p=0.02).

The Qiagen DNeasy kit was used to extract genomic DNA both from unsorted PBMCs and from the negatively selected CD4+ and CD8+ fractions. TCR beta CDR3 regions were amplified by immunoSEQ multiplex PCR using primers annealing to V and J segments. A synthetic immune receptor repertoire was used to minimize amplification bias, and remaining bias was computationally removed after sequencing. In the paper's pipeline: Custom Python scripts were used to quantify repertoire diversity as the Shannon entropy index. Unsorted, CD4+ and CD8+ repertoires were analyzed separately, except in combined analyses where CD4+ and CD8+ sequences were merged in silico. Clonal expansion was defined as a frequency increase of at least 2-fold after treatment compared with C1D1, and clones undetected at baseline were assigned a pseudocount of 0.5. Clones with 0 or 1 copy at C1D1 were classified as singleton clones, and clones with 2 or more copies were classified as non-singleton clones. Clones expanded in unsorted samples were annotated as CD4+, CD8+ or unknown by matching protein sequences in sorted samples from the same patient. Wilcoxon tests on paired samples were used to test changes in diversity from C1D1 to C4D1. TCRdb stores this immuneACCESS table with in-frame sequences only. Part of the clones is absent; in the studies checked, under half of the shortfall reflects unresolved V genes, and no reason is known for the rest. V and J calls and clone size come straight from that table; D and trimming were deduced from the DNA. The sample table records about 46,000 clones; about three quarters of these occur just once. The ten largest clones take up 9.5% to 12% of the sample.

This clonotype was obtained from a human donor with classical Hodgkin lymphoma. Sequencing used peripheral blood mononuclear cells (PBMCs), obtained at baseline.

For the CDR3, the sequence is CASSSWGEAFF. The DNA sequence is TGTGCCAGCAGTTCCTGGGGTGAAGCTTTCTTT. The chain joins TRBV28 to TRBJ1-1; no D gene is confidently identified. From its cysteine to its phenylalanine, the CDR3 spans 11 amino acids. Only the CDR3 DNA is retained, 33 bases long and in frame from the first base. V gives up 4 bases and J gives up 7 bases, and the segment between their germline ends measures 7 bases. CDR1 and CDR2 were assigned from the germline V gene as MDHEN and SYDVKM.